The entry below gives a single TCR beta chain sequence along with its context. Its antigen is undetermined. This sample stems from a study of T cell repertoires in cytomegalovirus infection. Study-wide context: Indications of both CMV infection and matching HLA type were provided by public TCR beta signatures. The study's findings and limits: CMV-specific TCR beta clonotypes restricted by HLA-C dominated the ex vivo response. Cumulative frequency of public TCR beta families picked out carriers of CMV plus the relevant HLA.

TCRdb called the reads again in MiXCR, with one record for every CDR3 protein. The profile shows about 310,000 distinct CDR3 sequences, roughly a sixth of them singletons. The germline V gene encodes CDR1 SGHVT and CDR2 SQSDAQ. The CDR3 covers 13 residues. Trimming pared 1 base from V and 10 bases from J, leaving 11 bases between. The V call is TRBV7-4, the J call TRBJ1-5; D not resolved. The sequencing input was PBMCs. The TCR comes from a human donor in good health (CMV status not recorded). Some clones in this sample may be carry-over from other donors' samples. The CDR3 loop is CASSLGVFNPQHF. In DNA, the CDR3 is TGTGCCAGCAGCTTAGGGGTCTTTAATCCCCAGCATTTT.